This T cell receptor (beta chain) was profiled in a study of blood T cell repertoires in COVID-19. Looking at the study overall: The United States, Italy and Spain supplied acute and convalescent COVID-19 samples. PBMCs, B-cell-depleted T cells, or T cells were the source of the cDNA or gDNA that made up the material.

Profiling relied on immunoSEQ multiplex PCR, and the TCRdb table lists in-frame clones only, not all of them. This sample has some 290,000 clones, with around 81% found just once. Looked up from germline, CDR1 is DFQATT and CDR2 is SNEGSKA (reference sequence). Trimming cost V 0 bases and J 9 bases; bases outside gene matches: 1. The CDR3 is 11 residues long. The genes are TRBV20-1 and TRBJ1-2; 7 bases are shared with TRBD1. The sequenced material came from peripheral blood. This receptor was obtained from a woman aged 55-70 years with active or convalescent COVID-19. DNA of the CDR3: TGCAGTGCTAGAGAGGGACAGCGCTACACCTTC. Translation gives CSAREGQRYTF.